The 9 T cell receptor beta chains given below trace back to one sample, sequenced in a study of blood T cell repertoires in COVID-19. Clones were read by immunoSEQ multiplex PCR, and TCRdb kept only the in-frame ones, dropping some. Of roughly 330,000 clones detected, about 87% appear once; the ten largest clones hold 5%. Sequenced input: PBMCs or T cells enriched from blood (not recorded which). The receptor set was obtained from a man younger than 45 who had recovered from COVID-19.

This chain connects TRBV28 to TRBJ1-4; the match to TRBD1 covers 9 bases. Unmatched junction bases numbered 4, after V lost 5 bases and J lost 6 bases. The CDR3 extends over 14 amino acids. Germline V gives CDR1 MDHEN, CDR2 SYDVKM. The CDR3 loop is CASSMGTGHEKLFF. CDR3 nucleotides: TGTGCCAGCAGTATGGGGACAGGGCATGAAAAACTGTTTTTT.

The J gene is TRBJ2-5, the V gene TRBV28; 7 bases match TRBD1. The trim removed 7 bases at V and 2 bases at J, leaving 4 bases unmatched. The CDR3 length is 13 residues. CDR1 and CDR2 (germline): MDHEN, SYDVKM. The CDR3 here is CASTRQGQETQYF. In DNA, the CDR3 is TGTGCCAGCACCCGACAGGGACAAGAGACCCAGTACTTC.

As regards this clone: This sample also contains other DNA sequences that code for the same CDR3. J is TRBJ2-1 and V is TRBV7-9; 9 nucleotides agree with TRBD2. This CDR3 contains 15 residues. The germline CDR1 and CDR2 sequences are SEHNR and FQNEAQ (reference sequence). V was pared by 5 bases and J by 2 bases, with 4 bases of the junction left unmatched. The CDR3 region is CASSPSGGTYNEQFF. The CDR3 region has the DNA TGTGCCAGCAGCCCGAGCGGGGGGACCTACAATGAGCAGTTCTTC.

J is TRBJ1-4 and V is TRBV28; unclear D gene. The CDR3 is 14 amino acids. Per germline, CDR1 MDHEN and CDR2 SYDVKM. The germline V and J ends were trimmed by 8 bases and 0 bases, with 10 bases remaining between them. The CDR3, as DNA: TGTGCCAGCGGGAGAACGGCAACTAATGAAAAACTGTTTTTT. Its translation: CASGRTATNEKLFF.

This clone was seen a single time. V usage is TRBV4-2 and J usage is TRBJ1-5; 7 positions agree with TRBD1. J was trimmed by 7 bases and V by 0 bases; bases with no gene match: 6. The CDR3 covers 15 residues. The germline CDR1 and CDR2 sequences are LGHNA and YNFKEQ. The CDR3 DNA reads TGTGCCAGCAGCCAAGATGTGACAGGGAACCAGCCCCAGCATTTT. Encoded protein: CASSQDVTGNQPQHF.

This clone was observed a single time. The CDR3 DNA is TGTGCCAGCAGCCTAAAACAGGGGGCCGCTGGCTCTGGAAACACCATATATTTT. This translates into CASSLKQGAAGSGNTIYF. J is TRBJ1-3 and V is TRBV11-3; TRBD1 matches at 9 bases. The CDR3 totals 18 residues. Per germline, CDR1 SGHNT and CDR2 YENEEA. The junction had 11 bases not matched to a gene; V was cut back by 5 bases and J by 0 bases.

This chain joins TRBV20-1 and TRBJ2-7; D uncertain. The CDR3 is made up of 10 amino acids. Germline V gene sequence: CDR1 DFQATT, CDR2 SNEGSKA (reference sequence). V was clipped by 7 bases and J by 5 bases, with 9 bases between them. The CDR3 DNA reads as TGCAGTGTTTATGGGCACGAGCAGTACTTC. It specifies CSVYGHEQYF.

The chain is built from TRBV11-2 and TRBJ1-1; D unresolved. V lost 5 bases and J 5 bases, leaving 15 bases between the germline ends. The CDR3 is made up of 14 amino acids. From germline, CDR1 is SGHAT and CDR2 FQNNGV. CDR3 bases: TGTGCCAGCAGCCGGCGTCGGGGATCTACTGAAGCTTTCTTT. This gives the protein CASSRRRGSTEAFF.

This clone was seen a handful of times. The chain is built from TRBV6-1 and TRBJ1-4; a weak D match, TRBD1 (6 bases). Germline CDR1 reads MNHNS; CDR2 reads SASEGT. Deletions cut 2 bases from V and 7 bases from J, with 11 bases between. The CDR3 contains 14 residues. CDR3 protein: CASSELGASEKLFF. Here the CDR3 DNA reads TGTGCCAGCAGTGAATTGGGGGCGTCTGAAAAACTGTTTTTT.